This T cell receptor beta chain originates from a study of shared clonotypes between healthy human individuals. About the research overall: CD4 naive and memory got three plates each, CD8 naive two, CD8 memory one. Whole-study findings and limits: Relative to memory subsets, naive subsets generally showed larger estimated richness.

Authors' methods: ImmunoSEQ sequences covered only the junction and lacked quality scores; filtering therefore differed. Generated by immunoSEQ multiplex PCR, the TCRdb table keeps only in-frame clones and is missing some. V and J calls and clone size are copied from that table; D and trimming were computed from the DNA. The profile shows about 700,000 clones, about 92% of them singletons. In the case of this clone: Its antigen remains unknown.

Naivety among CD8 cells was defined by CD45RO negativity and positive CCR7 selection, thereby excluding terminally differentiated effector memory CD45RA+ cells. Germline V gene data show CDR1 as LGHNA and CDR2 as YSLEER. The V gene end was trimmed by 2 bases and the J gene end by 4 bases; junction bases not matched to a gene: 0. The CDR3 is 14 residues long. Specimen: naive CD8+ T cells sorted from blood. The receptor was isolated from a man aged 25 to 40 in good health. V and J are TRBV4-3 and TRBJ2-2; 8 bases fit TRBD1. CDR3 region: CASSQTGGTGELFF. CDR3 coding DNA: TGCGCCAGCAGCCAAACAGGGGGCACCGGGGAGCTGTTTTTT.